This passage covers 8 T cell receptor beta chains from one sample sequenced in a study of cytomegalovirus exposure and HLA in healthy donors. The PCR was carried out with 60 Vbeta primers and 13 Jbeta primers. Some clones are missing from TCRdb's copy, which holds only in-frame ones; the method was immunoSEQ multiplex PCR. The data contain 150,000 or so clones, roughly 79% of them singletons. The specimen sequenced was PBMCs. These receptors originate from a man aged 40-50 years in good health and CMV-seronegative.

V and J are TRBV11-3 and TRBJ1-5; TRBD1 might be the D (5 bases). V lost 8 bases and J lost 4, with 21 bases in between. CDR3 length: 16 residues. Germline CDR1 reads SGHNT; CDR2 reads YENEEA. The CDR3 nucleotides are TGTGCCAGCGGTCTGCGCCTGGGGGAGGAAAATCAGCCCCAGCATTTT. It specifies CASGLRLGEENQPQHF.

V is TRBV21-1 and J is TRBJ2-7; the DNA was not used to check the table's D call, TRBD2. TRBV21-1 is designated a pseudogene. This CDR3 contains 15 residues. CDR3 amino acids: CASSKEGTPTYEQYV. In DNA, the CDR3 is TGTGCCAGCAGCAAAGAGGGGACTCCCACCTACGAGCAGTACGTC.

This rearrangement joins TRBV7-3 to TRBJ2-3; D may be TRBD1 (5 bases). Trimming removed 2 bases at V and 8 bases at J, with 20 bases between. CDR3 size: 16 residues. Germline V gene lookup returns CDR1 SGHTA and CDR2 FQGTGA. CDR3 nucleotides: TGTGCCAGCAGCTTACAGGGTAGTTCACCGACGGGTACGCAGTATTTT. It encodes CASSLQGSSPTGTQYF.

The chain links TRBV12-5 to TRBJ2-1, with TRBD2 matching 11 bases. Trimming cost V 1 base and J 6 bases; bases outside gene matches: 2. The germline gives CDR1 LGHNT, CDR2 FRNRAP. This CDR3 has 15 amino acids. CDR3 residues: CASGLGLAGPNEQFF. The CDR3 nucleotides read TGTGCTAGTGGTTTGGGACTAGCGGGACCCAATGAGCAGTTCTTC.

This clone has a handful of counts. The V and J genes are TRBV6-1 and TRBJ1-2; the D gene is possibly TRBD1 (6 bases). Germline V gene lookup returns CDR1 MNHNS and CDR2 SASEGT. Trimming took off 4 bases at V and 5 bases at J, with 11 bases between the two ends. There are 13 residues in the CDR3. The CDR3 loop reads CASSARGLYGYTF. The CDR3 bases are TGTGCCAGCAGTGCCAGGGGCCTATATGGCTACACCTTC.

The genes are TRBV9 and TRBJ2-2; 8 nucleotides align to TRBD2. The germline CDR1 and CDR2 sequences are SGDLS and YYNGEE. The V gene end was trimmed by 4 bases and the J gene end by 8 bases; junction bases not matched to a gene: 13. This CDR3 has 16 amino acids. CDR3 coding DNA: TGTGCCAGCAGCACCGGTGGGGCGGGAGGAATTGGGGAGCTGTTTTTT. Translating it yields CASSTGGAGGIGELFF.

Here the CDR3 DNA reads TGCGCCAGCAGCTTGGCAGGCAGGGGGAACAATGAGCAGTTCTTC. The encoded protein is CASSLAGRGNNEQFF. This chain joins TRBV5-1 and TRBJ2-1, with 7 positions matching TRBD1. V lost 0 bases and J lost 5; bases outside the gene matches: 5. The CDR3 is made up of 15 amino acids. The germline gives CDR1 SGHRS, CDR2 YFSETQ.

The rearrangement joins TRBV7-3 to TRBJ2-2; 8 bases line up with TRBD2. The CDR3 runs to 15 residues. Germline V lookup: CDR1 SGHTA, CDR2 FQGTGA. The junction had 6 bases not matched to a gene; V was cut back by 5 bases and J by 4 bases. The CDR3 reads CASSPAGGSTGELFF. The CDR3, as DNA: TGTGCCAGCAGCCCGGCGGGGGGAAGCACCGGGGAGCTGTTTTTT.